This T cell receptor (beta chain) is from a study of graft-versus-host responses after intestinal transplantation. Study as a whole: All of the recipients had induction that used anti-thymocyte globulin, then tacrolimus and steroids for about 3 years.

Assay used: immunoSEQ multiplex PCR; TCRdb lists only in-frame clones, some missing. The sample has roughly 80,000 clones; over 80% are singletons. Per germline, CDR1 MDHEN and CDR2 SYDVKM. This CDR3 is built from 15 residues. V gave up 5 bases and J gave up 3 bases, with 14 bases separating them. The chain combines TRBV28 with TRBJ1-5; D remains ambiguous. The sample here was PBMCs, taken 98 days after intestinal transplantation. This sequence originates from a human patient who received an intestinal transplant, so some T cells may come from the graft donor. Written as DNA, the CDR3 is TGTGCCAGCAGTCCCGGGATTTTTGACAATCAGCCCCAGCATTTT. Its translation is CASSPGIFDNQPQHF.